The source of this T cell receptor beta chain is a study of blood T cell repertoires in COVID-19. At the level of the study: Italy, Spain and the United States were the sources of the convalescent and acute COVID-19 samples.

CDR1 is SGHKS and CDR2 is YYEKEE in the germline V gene (reference sequence). The CDR3 runs to 15 residues. The V and J ends lost 4 bases and 2 bases respectively, with 13 bases between them. In the original analysis: Estimation of nucleated cell counts relied on the amplification of reference gene primers. Profiled with immunoSEQ multiplex PCR; TCRdb holds only in-frame clones, not every one. V, J and clone size derive from that table, while D and trimming were established from the DNA sequence. The sample has about 490,000 clones, over 75% seen once. This TCR was sampled from a human donor in a cohort sampled during active COVID-19. The chain combines TRBV5-5 with TRBJ1-3, with D possibly TRBD1 on 6 matching bases. Sequenced: peripheral blood. CDR3 in DNA: TGTGCCAGCAGCCCGGGAGGGGGAACTGGAAACACCATATATTTT. This gives the protein CASSPGGGTGNTIYF.